These 9 T cell receptor beta chains were sequenced from one sample in a study of regulatory T cells in long-lasting Graves disease. In building TCR beta libraries, iRepertoire HTBI primers were used together with Arm-PCR of CDR3 regions. Each CDR3 protein is one row after TCRdb ran MiXCR on the multiplex PCR reads. The data show 550,000 to 650,000 distinct CDR3 sequences, with more than 15% seen just once and more than 10% held by the top ten. Time point defined: newly diagnosed GD, antithyroid drugs for less than 3 months. The authors made the TCR library using RNA they extracted from PBMCs. These data are also associated with another study on T cells in Graves' hyperthyroidism and ophthalmopathy.

The sequences come from peripheral blood mononuclear cells (PBMCs), collected at new diagnosis, from a patient treated with antithyroid drugs. These receptors were obtained from a man aged 18 to 30 with Graves disease.

This clonotype was counted a single time. The chain combines TRBV4-1 with TRBJ2-1; D may be TRBD2 (6 bases). The CDR3 has 12 residues. V was pared by 4 bases and J by 9 bases, with 10 bases between. CDR1 is MGHRA and CDR2 is YSYEKL in the germline V gene. CDR3 amino acids: CASSPWRGEQFF. As DNA, the CDR3 is TGCGCCAGCAGCCCATGGCGGGGTGAGCAGTTCTTC.

The chain couples TRBV30 to TRBJ2-2; TRBD2 matches at 8 bases. Looked up from germline, CDR1 is GTSNPN and CDR2 is SVGIG (reference sequence). The V gene end was trimmed by 8 bases and the J gene end by 7 bases; junction bases not matched to a gene: 6. The CDR3 consists of 12 residues. The DNA for the CDR3 is TGTGCCCGGGGGGGCATCGGCGGGGAGCTGTTTTTT. This translates into CARGGIGGELFF. Looking up the rest from reference TRBV30 and TRBJ2-2 gives the full variable domain: SQTIHQWPATLVQPVGSPLSLECTVEGTSNPNLYWYRQAAGRGLQLLFYSVGIGQISSEVPQNLSASRPQDRQFILSSKKLLLSDSGFYLCARGGIGGELFFGEGSRLTVL.

The chain carries TRBV3-1 and TRBJ2-7, with D possibly being TRBD1 or TRBD2 (6 bases each). Germline-derived CDR1 and CDR2 are LGHDT and YNNKEL (reference sequence). This CDR3 contains 16 residues. The V gene lost 3 bases and the J gene lost 0 bases, with 15 bases spanning the gap. DNA of the CDR3: TGTGCCAGCAGCCAGAGGAGGGGGTCCTACTCCTACGAGCAGTACTTC. Its translation: CASSQRRGSYSYEQYF.

The V and J genes are TRBV9 and TRBJ1-5; D may be TRBD1 (5 bases). Trimming pared 0 bases from V and 2 bases from J, leaving 9 bases between. Germline V gene lookup returns CDR1 SGDLS and CDR2 YYNGEE. This CDR3 region has 15 residues. The CDR3 DNA sequence: TGTGCCAGCAGCGTAGACGGGGGGGGCAATCAGCCCCAGCATTTT. Amino acid sequence: CASSVDGGGNQPQHF.

As regards this clonotype: The junction and the germline gene differ at one end; a read error may be behind it. The chain combines TRBV18 with TRBJ2-1, with 9 nucleotides matching TRBD1. The V gene's germline CDR1 is KGHSH and CDR2 LQKENI. This CDR3 contains 16 residues. Here the CDR3 DNA reads TGTGCCAGCTCACCACCGTTGGGACAGGGAAGGGAGACCCAGTGCTTC. Its protein product is CASSPPLGQGRETQCF.

This clonotype was observed a few times. The genes are TRBV11-2 and TRBJ1-2; D not resolved. The CDR3 loop spans 14 amino acids. CDR1 and CDR2 (germline): SGHAT, FQNNGV. V lost 5 bases to trimming and J lost 5 bases, with 15 bases between them. This chain's CDR3 is CASSPEFILYGYTF. The CDR3, as DNA: TGTGCCAGCAGCCCCGAATTCATATTATATGGCTACACCTTC.

Many counts were recorded for this clonotype. The CDR3 loop reads CASSFLAERGDTQYF. CDR3 DNA sequence: TGTGCCAGCAGCTTTCTAGCGGAGAGGGGAGATACGCAGTATTTT. The chain combines TRBV7-9 with TRBJ2-3, with 7 bases lining up with TRBD2. The CDR3 spans 15 residues. V lost 3 bases and J lost 5; bases outside the gene matches: 8. The V gene's germline CDR1 is SEHNR and CDR2 FQNEAQ (reference sequence). Drawing the rest from reference TRBV7-9 and TRBJ2-3, the complete variable domain is DTGVSQNPRHKITKRGQNVTFRCDPISEHNRLYWYRQTLGQGPEFLTYFQNEAQLEKSRLLSDRFSAERPKGSFSTLEIQRTEQGDSAMYLCASSFLAERGDTQYFGPGTRLTVL.

This clonotype appeared a few times. The chain links TRBV12-3 or TRBV12-4 to TRBJ2-1; D is unclear. CDR3 length: 15 residues. The V gene lost 5 bases and the J gene lost 4 bases, with 15 bases spanning the gap. CDR3 nucleotides: TGTGCCAGCAGTCCCTCCGGGTTGCGTTACAATGAGCAGTTCTTC. It translates to CASSPSGLRYNEQFF.

This clonotype was found many times. The chain is built from TRBV3-1 and TRBJ2-1; the match to TRBD2 covers 9 bases. After removal of 0 bases from V and 3 bases from J, the junction contained 15 bases not matched to a gene. CDR1 is LGHDT and CDR2 is YNNKEL in the germline V gene (reference sequence). The CDR3 consists of 20 residues. The chain's CDR3 is CASSQEMTISGRGFYNEQFF. The DNA for the CDR3 is TGTGCCAGCAGCCAAGAGATGACGATTAGCGGGAGAGGGTTCTACAATGAGCAGTTCTTC.